The 5 T cell receptor beta chains in this list originate from one sample, sequenced in a study of blood T cell repertoires in COVID-19. Sequencing was performed with immunoSEQ multiplex PCR; in TCRdb, only in-frame clones are kept and a portion is missing. This table has around 43,000 clones, around 80% appearing once. The source material was peripheral blood. These receptors originate from a man aged 70 or older with acute or convalescent COVID-19.

The CDR3: CASSWSLGGRNEQYF. CDR3 DNA: TGCGCCAGCAGCTGGAGCTTGGGCGGGAGGAACGAGCAGTACTTC. This chain links TRBV5-1 with TRBJ2-7, with 8 nucleotides matching TRBD2. This CDR3 is 15 amino acids long. Germline V CDR1 and CDR2: SGHRS, YFSETQ. The ends lost 3 bases at V and 5 bases at J; junction bases unmatched: 10.

This chain uses TRBV5-4 with TRBJ2-2; 8 nucleotides agree with TRBD1. The CDR3 consists of 17 residues. J gave up 6 bases and V 4 bases, and 14 bases lay outside the gene matches. In germline, CDR1 is SGHNT, CDR2 YYREEE (reference sequence). CDR3 nucleotide sequence: TGTGCCAGCAGCGGGGGGACAGGATACTTGGCCGCCGGGGAGCTGTTTTTT. It codes for CASSGGTGYLAAGELFF. Based on the CDR3 plus reference TRBV5-4 and TRBJ2-2, the full variable domain is ETGVTQSPTHLIKTRGQQVTLRCSSQSGHNTVSWYQQALGQGPQFIFQYYREEENGRGNFPPRFSGLQFPNYSSELNVNALELDDSALYLCASSGGTGYLAAGELFFGEGSRLTVL.

This clone was observed a few times. One end of the junction is discordant with germline, which a read error may explain. The chain carries TRBV2 and TRBJ1-6, with 10 bases aligning to TRBD1. CDR3 length: 14 residues. CDR1 and CDR2 from the germline V gene are SNHLY and FYNNEI. The CDR3 sequence is CAGRQGARNSPLHF. In DNA form, the CDR3 reads TGTGCCGGCAGACAGGGGGCGCGGAATTCACCCCTCCACTTT.

The chain employs TRBV3-1 (or the pseudogene TRBV3-2) and TRBJ1-6, with D perhaps TRBD1 (6 bases). The length of the CDR3 is 14 residues. V was clipped by 6 bases and J by 7 bases, with 13 bases between them. Germline V lookup: CDR1 LGHDT, CDR2 YNNKEL (reference sequence). For the CDR3, the DNA is TGTGCCAGCAGTCTCAGGGACACGAATTCACCCCTCCACTTT. It codes for CASSLRDTNSPLHF.

This clone was seen only a few times. The chain couples TRBV11-2 to TRBJ2-7; possibly TRBD2 for D (5 bases). Germline-derived CDR1 and CDR2 are SGHAT and FQNNGV. Trimming shortened V by 4 bases and J by 6 bases, and 19 bases separated the two germline ends. The CDR3 contains 15 residues. CDR3 protein: CASSYLSGRASEQYF. The CDR3 DNA is TGTGCCAGCAGCTATTTATCTGGGCGGGCCTCCGAGCAGTACTTC.